The rows below give T cell receptor beta chains drawn from one sample of a study of blood T cell repertoires in COVID-19. Produced via immunoSEQ multiplex PCR; TCRdb's table is partial and in-frame only. The table lists 70,000 or so clones, more than 70% of them singletons. Sequenced: peripheral blood. Receptors originate from a man aged 50-59 years with acute or convalescent COVID-19. Both conserved end residues are part of each CDR3. The order of the fields is clone size, D gene, J gene, V gene, CDR3 protein, CDR3 DNA. D genes are given only for firm matches. The size entry is marked missing in some rows and otherwise reads once, few, many or a size class.

clone size: NA; D gene: NA; J gene: TRBJ1-1; V gene: TRBV12-5; CDR3 protein: CASGLSTAGLEAFF; CDR3 DNA: TGTGCTAGTGGTTTGTCAACAGCGGGCCTTGAAGCTTTCTTT
clone size: NA; D gene: NA; J gene: TRBJ2-7; V gene: TRBV6-6; CDR3 protein: CASNPEGAGQYF; CDR3 DNA: TGTGCCAGTAATCCGGAGGGGGCTGGGCAGTACTTC
clone size: NA; D gene: NA; J gene: TRBJ2-7; V gene: TRBV3-1/TRBV3-2; CDR3 protein: CASSQGALPYEQYF; CDR3 DNA: TGTGCCAGCAGCCAAGGGGCGCTCCCCTACGAGCAGTACTTC
clone size: NA; D gene: TRBD1; J gene: TRBJ1-2; V gene: TRBV18; CDR3 protein: CASSPTWDSNYGYTF; CDR3 DNA: TGTGCCAGCTCACCAACCTGGGACAGTAACTATGGCTACACCTTC
clone size: few; D gene: NA; J gene: TRBJ1-5; V gene: TRBV5-1; CDR3 protein: CASSLSWGANQPQHF; CDR3 DNA: TGCGCCAGCAGCTTGTCGTGGGGAGCCAATCAGCCCCAGCATTTT
clone size: NA; D gene: TRBD1; J gene: TRBJ2-1; V gene: TRBV30; CDR3 protein: CAWSPKSGQGAHEQFF; CDR3 DNA: TGTGCCTGGAGTCCGAAATCGGGACAGGGGGCACATGAGCAGTTCTTC
clone size: NA; D gene: TRBD2; J gene: TRBJ2-1; V gene: TRBV25-1; CDR3 protein: CASKAAGLANEQFF; CDR3 DNA: TGTGCCAGTAAAGCCGCGGGACTAGCCAATGAGCAGTTCTTC
clone size: NA; D gene: TRBD2; J gene: TRBJ2-1; V gene: TRBV5-1; CDR3 protein: CASSVTSGGAPNEQFF; CDR3 DNA: TGCGCCAGCAGCGTTACTAGCGGGGGGGCCCCCAATGAGCAGTTCTTC
clone size: few; D gene: NA; J gene: TRBJ1-1; V gene: TRBV5-1; CDR3 protein: CASSLDRNTEAFF; CDR3 DNA: TGCGCCAGCAGCCTTGACAGGAACACTGAAGCTTTCTTT
clone size: NA; D gene: NA; J gene: TRBJ1-5; V gene: TRBV11-2; CDR3 protein: CASSLGTFNQPQHF; CDR3 DNA: TGTGCCAGCAGCTTAGGGACATTCAATCAGCCCCAGCATTTT
clone size: NA; D gene: NA; J gene: TRBJ1-2; V gene: TRBV6-5; CDR3 protein: CASIGRESYGYTF; CDR3 DNA: TGTGCCAGCATAGGCAGGGAAAGCTATGGCTACACCTTC
clone size: once; D gene: TRBD1; J gene: TRBJ1-6; V gene: TRBV28; CDR3 protein: CASSIWTGGSSPLHF; CDR3 DNA: TGTGCCAGCAGTATCTGGACAGGGGGCTCTTCACCCCTCCACTTT
clone size: NA; D gene: NA; J gene: TRBJ2-7; V gene: TRBV6-5; CDR3 protein: CASSYPAGRGSYEQYF; CDR3 DNA: TGTGCCAGCAGTTACCCCGCGGGACGGGGCTCCTACGAGCAGTACTTC
clone size: NA; D gene: TRBD2; J gene: TRBJ2-5; V gene: TRBV2; CDR3 protein: CASSGTSGFSETQYF; CDR3 DNA: TGTGCCAGCAGTGGGACTAGCGGGTTTTCAGAGACCCAGTACTTC
clone size: NA; D gene: NA; J gene: TRBJ2-7; V gene: TRBV7-8; CDR3 protein: CASGPLGGGTHEQYF; CDR3 DNA: TGTGCCAGCGGTCCACTGGGGGGTGGAACCCACGAGCAGTACTTC
clone size: few; D gene: NA; J gene: TRBJ2-7; V gene: TRBV7-2; CDR3 protein: CASSSLDRSYEQYF; CDR3 DNA: TGTGCCAGCAGCTCCCTGGACAGATCCTACGAGCAGTACTTC
clone size: NA; D gene: NA; J gene: TRBJ2-5; V gene: TRBV2; CDR3 protein: CATPQRIGETQYF; CDR3 DNA: TGTGCCACCCCCCAGCGAATTGGAGAGACCCAGTACTTC
clone size: once; D gene: TRBD2; J gene: TRBJ2-1; V gene: TRBV7-3; CDR3 protein: CASTKTGGAHYNEQFF; CDR3 DNA: TGTGCCAGCACCAAAACGGGGGGGGCCCACTACAATGAGCAGTTCTTC
clone size: few; D gene: TRBD2; J gene: TRBJ2-1; V gene: TRBV15; CDR3 protein: CATSPTSGGAQFF; CDR3 DNA: TGTGCCACCAGCCCGACTAGCGGGGGGGCCCAGTTCTTC
clone size: NA; D gene: TRBD1; J gene: TRBJ2-7; V gene: TRBV5-6; CDR3 protein: CASSPGTGSNEQYF; CDR3 DNA: TGTGCCAGCAGCCCCGGGACAGGGAGTAACGAGCAGTACTTC
clone size: few; D gene: TRBD2; J gene: TRBJ2-3; V gene: TRBV7-2; CDR3 protein: CASSQGLAGGDTQYF; CDR3 DNA: TGTGCCAGCAGCCAGGGACTAGCGGGGGGGGATACGCAGTATTTT
clone size: once; D gene: NA; J gene: TRBJ1-4; V gene: TRBV6-5; CDR3 protein: CASSLGEKLFF; CDR3 DNA: TGTGCCAGCAGCCTCGGTGAAAAACTGTTTTTT
clone size: NA; D gene: TRBD1; J gene: TRBJ2-1; V gene: TRBV11-2; CDR3 protein: CASSSRTGEQFF; CDR3 DNA: TGTGCCAGCAGCTCCCGGACAGGAGAGCAGTTCTTC
clone size: NA; D gene: NA; J gene: TRBJ2-5; V gene: TRBV11-2; CDR3 protein: CASTDGAVRETQYF; CDR3 DNA: TGTGCCAGCACCGACGGAGCTGTGCGGGAGACCCAGTACTTC
clone size: few; D gene: TRBD1; J gene: TRBJ1-6; V gene: TRBV6-5; CDR3 protein: CASSLGQGSPLHF; CDR3 DNA: TGTGCCAGCAGTCTCGGACAGGGGTCACCCCTCCACTTT
clone size: NA; D gene: TRBD1; J gene: TRBJ1-5; V gene: TRBV28; CDR3 protein: CASSLRGRNQPQHF; CDR3 DNA: TGTGCCAGCAGTTTAAGGGGGCGCAATCAGCCCCAGCATTTT
clone size: NA; D gene: TRBD2; J gene: TRBJ2-1; V gene: TRBV3-1/TRBV3-2; CDR3 protein: CASSQVRLAGGNEQFF; CDR3 DNA: TGTGCCAGCAGCCAAGTTCGACTAGCGGGCGGGAATGAGCAGTTCTTC
clone size: once; D gene: NA; J gene: TRBJ1-1; V gene: TRBV19; CDR3 protein: CASSISAGGLNTEAFF; CDR3 DNA: TGTGCCAGTAGTATATCCGCGGGGGGGCTGAACACTGAAGCTTTCTTT
clone size: once; D gene: NA; J gene: TRBJ1-2; V gene: TRBV19; CDR3 protein: CASSTSPSLRGTGYTF; CDR3 DNA: TGTGCCAGTAGTACCTCACCAAGCCTCCGAGGAACTGGCTACACCTTC
clone size: NA; D gene: TRBD2; J gene: TRBJ2-5; V gene: TRBV11-3; CDR3 protein: CASSSVRVAGVETQYF; CDR3 DNA: TGTGCCAGCAGCTCAGTAAGAGTAGCGGGAGTGGAGACCCAGTACTTC
clone size: once; D gene: TRBD1; J gene: TRBJ1-1; V gene: TRBV5-1; CDR3 protein: CASSPRTGPTEAFF; CDR3 DNA: TGCGCCAGCAGCCCTCGGACAGGGCCCACTGAAGCTTTCTTT
clone size: NA; D gene: NA; J gene: TRBJ1-5; V gene: TRBV7-9; CDR3 protein: CASSYSDSNQPQHF; CDR3 DNA: TGTGCCAGCAGCTACAGTGATAGCAATCAGCCCCAGCATTTT
clone size: few; D gene: NA; J gene: TRBJ2-3; V gene: TRBV13; CDR3 protein: CASSSRITGGSTDTQYF; CDR3 DNA: TGTGCCAGCAGCTCCCGCATTACCGGGGGTTCCACAGATACGCAGTATTTT
clone size: NA; D gene: NA; J gene: TRBJ2-2; V gene: TRBV19; CDR3 protein: CASSFQQYTGELFF; CDR3 DNA: TGTGCCAGTAGTTTTCAACAGTACACCGGGGAGCTGTTTTTT
clone size: NA; D gene: TRBD2; J gene: TRBJ2-1; V gene: TRBV28; CDR3 protein: CASRAGGPGEQFF; CDR3 DNA: TGTGCCAGCAGAGCGGGAGGGCCGGGGGAGCAGTTCTTC
clone size: NA; D gene: TRBD1; J gene: TRBJ2-2; V gene: TRBV19; CDR3 protein: CASSIGSGQGETGELFF; CDR3 DNA: TGTGCCAGTAGTATTGGTTCCGGACAGGGAGAGACCGGGGAGCTGTTTTTT
clone size: NA; D gene: TRBD2; J gene: TRBJ2-7; V gene: TRBV9; CDR3 protein: CASSVGEGLAVYEQYF; CDR3 DNA: TGTGCCAGCAGCGTAGGGGAGGGACTAGCAGTCTACGAGCAGTACTTC
clone size: NA; D gene: TRBD2; J gene: TRBJ2-5; V gene: TRBV5-1; CDR3 protein: CASSLEWREVRETQYF; CDR3 DNA: TGCGCCAGCAGCTTGGAATGGCGGGAGGTTCGGGAGACCCAGTACTTC
clone size: NA; D gene: NA; J gene: TRBJ2-3; V gene: TRBV13; CDR3 protein: CASRDQGFGSTDTQYF; CDR3 DNA: TGTGCCAGCAGAGACCAGGGTTTTGGGAGCACAGATACGCAGTATTTT
clone size: NA; D gene: NA; J gene: TRBJ2-5; V gene: TRBV9; CDR3 protein: CASSVVGGNSETQYF; CDR3 DNA: TGTGCCAGCAGCGTAGTTGGAGGGAACTCGGAGACCCAGTACTTC